This T cell receptor (beta chain) was sequenced in a study of control samples from healthy donors and cancer patients. V shed 5 bases, J shed 0 bases, and the junction held 10 bases outside the gene matches. The CDR3 sequence is 17 residues long. Germline-derived CDR1 and CDR2 are SGHTA and FQGNSA. The protocol was immunoSEQ multiplex PCR, while the TCRdb copy is restricted to in-frame clones and leaves out a portion. The sample lists about 100,000 clones; around four fifths were seen once. This sequence originates from a man aged 18 to 30 in good health. This chain connects TRBV7-2 to TRBJ1-2; 9 positions match TRBD1. The sequencing input was blood. CDR3 protein: CASSLGRTGAPNYGYTF. CDR3 bases: TGTGCCAGCAGCCTAGGGAGGACAGGGGCCCCTAACTATGGCTACACCTTC.